This T cell receptor beta chain was captured by sequencing in a study of cytomegalovirus exposure and HLA in healthy donors. The primer mix had 60 Vbeta and 13 Jbeta primers. Libraries were prepared by immunoSEQ multiplex PCR; TCRdb keeps only in-frame clonotypes and omits some of them. The data show some 150,000 clones, with 87% seen just once and 0.7% to 1% held by the top ten. Germline CDR1 MGHDK, CDR2 SYGVNS. Germline trimming cut 3 bases from V and 5 bases from J; bases unmatched to any gene: 15. This CDR3 comprises 18 residues. In the case of this clone: Its antigen is as yet unknown.

Overall study results and limits: By a later analysis, the bulk of CMV-associated TCR beta chains appeared HLA-restricted.

This clonotype was sampled from a woman aged 25 to 39 in good health and CMV-seronegative. This chain uses TRBV25-1 with TRBJ1-4, with 7 bases aligning to TRBD1. The source material was PBMCs. CDR3 in DNA: TGTGCCAGCAGTGACCCCCGCGACAGGGATGAGGGGAATGAAAAACTGTTTTTT. Amino acids: CASSDPRDRDEGNEKLFF.